This TCR beta chain comes out of a study of blood T cell repertoires in COVID-19 (dated by TCRdb to the early 2020s). Regarding the research as a whole: Collaborator samples came from the United States, Italy and Spain and covered acute and convalescent phases of COVID-19. A freely available public database, intended as a resource for researchers studying the immune response to SARS-CoV-2, is where the repertoires were released. Nearly every sample came with metadata listing a de-identified subject ID, COVID-19 status, age in years and sex. The dataset comprised deeply sampled blood TCRbeta repertoires from subjects exposed to, actively infected with, or recovered from COVID-19. Where HLA class I and class II types were available, the types were taken from metadata supplied by the sample provider, not from assay-based typing. The material from the prospective study consisted of cDNA or gDNA derived from T cells, B-cell-depleted T cells, or PBMCs. The samples were drawn from the first 160 participants of the ongoing ImmuneRACE study and from over a thousand subjects provided by 6 global collaborators.

The immunoSEQ Assay, a bias-controlled multiplex PCR, was used to amplify TCRbeta CDR3 regions from genomic DNA. As for the authors' bioinformatics: The number of nucleated cells in each sample was estimated by amplification of reference gene primers within the assay. Sequence reads were collapsed and filtered to measure the absolute abundance of every unique TCRbeta CDR3 rearrangement. For each sample, productive Simpson clonality was calculated as the square root of Simpson's diversity index across productive rearrangements. Held by TCRdb, this immuneACCESS table contains in-frame sequences only and omits some clones. Under half of the omission traces to an unresolved V gene where checked; the cause of the rest is unknown. Clone size and V and J calls were adopted from that table, with D and trimming inferred from the DNA. Within this sample are approximately 240,000 clones, with around four fifths of them counted one time only. The ten largest clones take up just under 6.5% of the sample.

In regard to this clone: It lacks a known antigen. No base-level quality is on record; no much larger clone is a single base apart.

Whole blood was collected in K2EDTA tubes by collaborating institutions according to the institutions' own protocols. Collaborator samples were shipped for TCRbeta analysis as frozen whole blood, isolated PBMCs, or DNA extracted from either sample type. V trim: 0 bases; J trim: 5 bases; unmatched bases: 9. CDR1 and CDR2, per the germline V gene (reference sequence), are GTSNPN and SVGIG. The CDR3 holds 15 amino acids from the cysteine to the phenylalanine. Only CDR3 DNA remains: 45 bases, in frame from the first base. Results the study describes overall, beyond this receptor: The quantity of clinical and demographic metadata differed by source and by participant and was supplied without curation.

This sequence uses TRBV30 and TRBJ2-7; the central 8 bases match TRBD2. The TCR originated in a woman aged 60 to 75 with active or convalescent COVID-19. The sequenced sample consisted of peripheral blood. The nucleotide sequence reads TGTGCCTGGAGTGTCGGAGGCGGGAGGTCCCACGAGCAGTACTTC. This encodes CAWSVGGGRSHEQYF.